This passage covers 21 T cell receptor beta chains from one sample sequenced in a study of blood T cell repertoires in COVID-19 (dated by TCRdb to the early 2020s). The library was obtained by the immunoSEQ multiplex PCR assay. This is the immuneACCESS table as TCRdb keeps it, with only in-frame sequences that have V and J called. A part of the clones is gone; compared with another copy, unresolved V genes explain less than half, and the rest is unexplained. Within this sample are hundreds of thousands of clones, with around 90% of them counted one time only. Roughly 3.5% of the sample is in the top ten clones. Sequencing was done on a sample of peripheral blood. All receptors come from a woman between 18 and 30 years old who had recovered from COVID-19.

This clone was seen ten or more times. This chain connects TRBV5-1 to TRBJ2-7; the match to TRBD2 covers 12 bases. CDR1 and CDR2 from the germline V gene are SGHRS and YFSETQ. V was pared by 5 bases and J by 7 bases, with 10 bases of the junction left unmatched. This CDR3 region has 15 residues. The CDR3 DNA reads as TGCGCCAGCAGAAAGCTAGCGGGAGGGCCGGGTGAGCAGTACGTC. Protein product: CASRKLAGGPGEQYV.

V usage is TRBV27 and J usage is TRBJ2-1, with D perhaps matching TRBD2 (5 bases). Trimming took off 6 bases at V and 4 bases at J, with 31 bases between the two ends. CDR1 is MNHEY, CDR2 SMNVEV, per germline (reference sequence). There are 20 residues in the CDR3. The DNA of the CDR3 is TGTGCCAGCAGCTCTGGGAAGCGGTTCACCCCTCGCTGGTATTACAATGAGCAGTTCTTC. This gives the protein CASSSGKRFTPRWYYNEQFF.

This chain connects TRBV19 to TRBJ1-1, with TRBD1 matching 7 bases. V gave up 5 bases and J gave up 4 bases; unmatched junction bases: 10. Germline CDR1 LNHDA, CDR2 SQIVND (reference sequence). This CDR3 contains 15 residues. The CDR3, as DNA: TGTGCCAGTAGTCCCCGGCTCAGGGGGAGCACTGAAGCTTTCTTT. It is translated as CASSPRLRGSTEAFF.

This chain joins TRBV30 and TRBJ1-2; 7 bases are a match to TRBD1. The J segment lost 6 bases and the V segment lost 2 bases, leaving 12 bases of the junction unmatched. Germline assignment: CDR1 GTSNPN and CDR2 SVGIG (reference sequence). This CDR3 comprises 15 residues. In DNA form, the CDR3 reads TGTGCCTGGAGTCAACCGACAGGGCTTTATAATGGCTACACCTTC. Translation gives CAWSQPTGLYNGYTF.

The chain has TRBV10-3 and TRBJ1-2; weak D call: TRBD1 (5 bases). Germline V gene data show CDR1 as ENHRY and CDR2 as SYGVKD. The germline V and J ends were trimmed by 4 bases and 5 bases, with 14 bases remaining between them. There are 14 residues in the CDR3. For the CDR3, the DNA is TGTGCCATCAGTGGGTCAGGGAGGAAATATGGCTACACCTTC. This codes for CAISGSGRKYGYTF.

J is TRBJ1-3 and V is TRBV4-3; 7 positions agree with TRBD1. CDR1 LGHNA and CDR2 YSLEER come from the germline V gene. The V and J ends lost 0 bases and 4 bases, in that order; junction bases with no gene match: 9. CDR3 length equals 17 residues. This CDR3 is CASSQDPYGTVGNTIYF. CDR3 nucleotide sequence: TGCGCCAGCAGCCAAGATCCGTATGGGACAGTCGGAAACACCATATATTTT.

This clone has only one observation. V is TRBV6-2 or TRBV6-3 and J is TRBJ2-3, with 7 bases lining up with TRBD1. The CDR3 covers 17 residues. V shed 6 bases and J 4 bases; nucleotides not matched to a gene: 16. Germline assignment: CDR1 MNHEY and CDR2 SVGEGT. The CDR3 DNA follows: TGTGCCAGCAGCCAAACGACGGGACAGCGGATGTCAGATACGCAGTATTTT. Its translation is CASSQTTGQRMSDTQYF.

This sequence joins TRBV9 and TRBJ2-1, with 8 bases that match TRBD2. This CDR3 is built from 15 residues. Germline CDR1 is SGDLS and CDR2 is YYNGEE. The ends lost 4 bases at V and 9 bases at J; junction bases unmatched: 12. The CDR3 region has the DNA TGTGCCAGCAGCCCCCCACCAGGACTAGCCGCTGAGCAGTTCTTC. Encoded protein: CASSPPPGLAAEQFF.

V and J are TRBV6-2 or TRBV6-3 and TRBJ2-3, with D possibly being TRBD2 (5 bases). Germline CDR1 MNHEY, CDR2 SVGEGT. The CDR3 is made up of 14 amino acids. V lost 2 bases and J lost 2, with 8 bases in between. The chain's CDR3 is CASSYRRDTDTQYF. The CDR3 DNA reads TGTGCCAGCAGTTACCGACGGGACACAGATACGCAGTATTTT.

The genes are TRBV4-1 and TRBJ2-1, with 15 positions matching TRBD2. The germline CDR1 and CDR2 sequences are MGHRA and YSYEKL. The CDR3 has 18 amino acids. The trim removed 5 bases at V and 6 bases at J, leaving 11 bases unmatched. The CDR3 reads CASSAQKGTSGGSNEQFF. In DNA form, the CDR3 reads TGCGCCAGCAGCGCGCAAAAGGGGACTAGCGGGGGGAGCAATGAGCAGTTCTTC.

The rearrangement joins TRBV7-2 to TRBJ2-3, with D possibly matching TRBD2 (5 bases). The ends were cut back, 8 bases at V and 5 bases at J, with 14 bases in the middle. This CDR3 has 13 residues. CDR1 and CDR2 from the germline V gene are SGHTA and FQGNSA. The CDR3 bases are TGTGCCAGCGGAGGAATGGGCAGAGATACGCAGTATTTT. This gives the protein CASGGMGRDTQYF. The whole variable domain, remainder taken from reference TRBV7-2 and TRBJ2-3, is GAGVSQSPSNKVTEKGKDVELRCDPISGHTALYWYRQSLGQGLEFLIYFQGNSAPDKSGLPSDRFSAERTGGSVSTLTIQRTQQEDSAVYLCASGGMGRDTQYFGPGTRLTVL.

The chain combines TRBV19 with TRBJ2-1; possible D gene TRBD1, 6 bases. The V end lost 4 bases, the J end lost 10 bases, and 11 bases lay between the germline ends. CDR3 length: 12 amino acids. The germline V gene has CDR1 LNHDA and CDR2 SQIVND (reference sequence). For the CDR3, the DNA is TGTGCCAGTAGTAAGGGGGACGGGGAGCAGTTCTTC. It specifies CASSKGDGEQFF.

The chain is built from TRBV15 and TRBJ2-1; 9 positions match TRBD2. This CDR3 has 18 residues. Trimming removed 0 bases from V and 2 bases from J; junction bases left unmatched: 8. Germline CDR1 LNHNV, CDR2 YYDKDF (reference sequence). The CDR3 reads CATSRDTGGRVTYNEQFF. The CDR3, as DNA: TGTGCCACCAGCAGAGATACCGGCGGGAGGGTCACCTACAATGAGCAGTTCTTC.

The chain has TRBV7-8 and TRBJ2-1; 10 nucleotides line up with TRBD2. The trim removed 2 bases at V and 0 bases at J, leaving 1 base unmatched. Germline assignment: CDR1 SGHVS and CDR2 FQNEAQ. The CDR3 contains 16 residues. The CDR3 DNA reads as TGTGCCAGCAGCTTAACTAGCGGGACCTCCTACAATGAGCAGTTCTTC. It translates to CASSLTSGTSYNEQFF.

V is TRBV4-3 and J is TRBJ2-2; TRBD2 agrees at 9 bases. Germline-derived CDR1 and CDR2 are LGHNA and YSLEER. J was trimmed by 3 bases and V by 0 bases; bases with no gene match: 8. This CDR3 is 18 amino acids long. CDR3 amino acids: CASSQDSIAGVYTGELFF. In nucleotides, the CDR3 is TGCGCCAGCAGCCAAGATTCGATAGCGGGAGTTTACACCGGGGAGCTGTTTTTT.

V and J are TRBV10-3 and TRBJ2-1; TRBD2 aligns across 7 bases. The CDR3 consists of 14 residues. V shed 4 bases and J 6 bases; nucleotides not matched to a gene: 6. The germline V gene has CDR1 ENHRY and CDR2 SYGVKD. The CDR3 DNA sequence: TGTGCCATCAGTGTAGAGCTAGCGGTCAATGAGCAGTTCTTC. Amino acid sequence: CAISVELAVNEQFF.

The CDR3, as DNA: TGTGCCAGCAGCGAAATGGGACTCCCCCGGGAGCTGTTTTTT. It translates to CASSEMGLPRELFF. The chain recombines TRBV7-9 with TRBJ2-2, with D possibly TRBD2 on 6 matching bases. The CDR3 is made up of 14 amino acids. V was trimmed by 5 bases and J by 9 bases, leaving 16 bases between them. Germline V CDR1 and CDR2: SEHNR, FQNEAQ (reference sequence).

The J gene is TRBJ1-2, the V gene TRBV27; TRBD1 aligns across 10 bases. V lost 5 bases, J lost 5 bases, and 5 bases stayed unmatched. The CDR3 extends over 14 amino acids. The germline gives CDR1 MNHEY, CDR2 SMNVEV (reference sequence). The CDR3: CASSPDRGQYGYTF. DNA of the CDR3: TGTGCCAGCAGTCCCGACAGGGGGCAATATGGCTACACCTTC.

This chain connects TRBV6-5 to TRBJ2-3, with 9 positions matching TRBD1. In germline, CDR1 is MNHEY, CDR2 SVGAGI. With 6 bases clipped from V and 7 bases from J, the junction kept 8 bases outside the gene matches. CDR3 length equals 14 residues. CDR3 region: CASSTDRGTNTQYF. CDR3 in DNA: TGTGCCAGCAGCACGGACAGGGGCACGAATACGCAGTATTTT.

The DNA of the CDR3 is TGTGCCAGCAGTGAAGGCCTGGCAACCTACGAGCAGTACGTC. It codes for CASSEGLATYEQYV. The V call is TRBV2, the J call TRBJ2-7; D remains unclear. From germline, CDR1 is SNHLY and CDR2 FYNNEI. The CDR3 runs to 14 residues. V gave up 1 base and J gave up 2 bases, with 9 bases separating them.

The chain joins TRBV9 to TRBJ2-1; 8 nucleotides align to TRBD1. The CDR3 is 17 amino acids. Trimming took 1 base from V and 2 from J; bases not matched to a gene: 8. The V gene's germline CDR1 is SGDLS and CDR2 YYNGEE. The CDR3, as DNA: TGTGCCAGCAGCGTAAGAGCCGGGACAGGTCCCTACAATGAGCAGTTCTTC. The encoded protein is CASSVRAGTGPYNEQFF.